The rows below give T cell receptor beta chains drawn from one sample of a study of T-cell memory formation after mild COVID-19. TCRdb reprocessed the 5' RACE reads via MiXCR and lists one record per CDR3 protein. Found here are 75,000 to 95,000 distinct CDR3 sequences, roughly an eighth of them singletons; the top ten hold around a quarter. Source material: PBMCs or a T cell subset sorted from them (not recorded which). All receptors derive from an adult woman who had mild COVID-19 (a few samples of this study predate the infection). Cell type and time point are not known. CDR3s include the opening cysteine and the closing phenylalanine or tryptophan. Each record gives: D gene, clone size, V gene, J gene, CDR3 DNA, CDR3 protein. D genes are given only for firm matches. Size is stated for part of the rows, as once, few or many counts, or as a class when the clone is expanded.

d_gene: NA; abundance: few; v_gene: TRBV20-1; j_gene: TRBJ2-2; CDR3nt: TGCAGTGCTAGAGAAGGGGGCGGGGAGCTGTTTTTT; CDR3aa: CSAREGGGELFF
d_gene: TRBD2; abundance: NA; v_gene: TRBV6-1; j_gene: TRBJ2-3; CDR3nt: TGTGCCAGCAGTGAGGGAGGGTTGGATACGCAGTATTTT; CDR3aa: CASSEGGLDTQYF
d_gene: TRBD1; abundance: NA; v_gene: TRBV5-6; j_gene: TRBJ2-7; CDR3nt: TGTGCCAGCAGCAACCCACGGGACAGGGTACCCTACGAGCAGTACTTC; CDR3aa: CASSNPRDRVPYEQYF
d_gene: NA; abundance: NA; v_gene: TRBV9; j_gene: TRBJ1-5; CDR3nt: TGTGCCAGCAGCGTAGGGCAGGGAAATCAGCCCCAGCATTTT; CDR3aa: CASSVGQGNQPQHF
d_gene: NA; abundance: NA; v_gene: TRBV14; j_gene: TRBJ1-6; CDR3nt: TGTGCCAGCAGCCAAGAGGACAGAGCCAATTCACCCCTCCACTTT; CDR3aa: CASSQEDRANSPLHF
d_gene: NA; abundance: NA; v_gene: TRBV4-1; j_gene: TRBJ1-1; CDR3nt: TGCGCCAGCAGCCAAGAAAGACAGATGAACACTGAAGCTTTCTTT; CDR3aa: CASSQERQMNTEAFF
d_gene: TRBD2; abundance: NA; v_gene: TRBV6-2/TRBV6-3; j_gene: TRBJ2-7; CDR3nt: TGTGCCAGCAGCTCATTTCTAGCGGCAACCTACGAGCAGTACTTC; CDR3aa: CASSSFLAATYEQYF
d_gene: TRBD1; abundance: few; v_gene: TRBV12-3/TRBV12-4; j_gene: TRBJ2-2; CDR3nt: TGTGCCAGCAGCCCTCCGGACAGGGTCACCGGGGAGCTGTTTTTT; CDR3aa: CASSPPDRVTGELFF
d_gene: NA; abundance: NA; v_gene: TRBV7-3; j_gene: TRBJ2-5; CDR3nt: TGTGCCAGCAGCTTTGCCAAAGAGGAGACCCAGTACTTC; CDR3aa: CASSFAKEETQYF
d_gene: NA; abundance: few; v_gene: TRBV19; j_gene: TRBJ1-2; CDR3nt: TGTGCCAGTAGTATCGCCTATGGCTACACCTTC; CDR3aa: CASSIAYGYTF
d_gene: NA; abundance: few; v_gene: TRBV4-1; j_gene: TRBJ2-1; CDR3nt: TGCGCCAGCAGCCAAGTCGACAGCTCCTACAATGAGCAGTTCTTC; CDR3aa: CASSQVDSSYNEQFF
d_gene: NA; abundance: NA; v_gene: TRBV11-2; j_gene: TRBJ2-1; CDR3nt: TGTGCCAGCAGCTTCTATTCGGGGGACAATGAGCAGTTCTTC; CDR3aa: CASSFYSGDNEQFF
d_gene: NA; abundance: few; v_gene: TRBV12-3/TRBV12-4; j_gene: TRBJ2-2; CDR3nt: TGTGCCAGCAGTTTAGAAGGGGCGTTGAACACCGGGGAGCTGTTTTTT; CDR3aa: CASSLEGALNTGELFF
d_gene: NA; abundance: few; v_gene: TRBV7-9; j_gene: TRBJ2-7; CDR3nt: TGTGCCAGCAGGCCGCCGGGGAGCTCCTACGAGCAGTACTTC; CDR3aa: CASRPPGSSYEQYF
d_gene: TRBD2; abundance: few; v_gene: TRBV9; j_gene: TRBJ2-7; CDR3nt: TGTGCCAGCAGCGTAGATAGCGGGGGTTCCTACGAGCAGTACTTC; CDR3aa: CASSVDSGGSYEQYF
d_gene: TRBD2; abundance: NA; v_gene: TRBV24-1; j_gene: TRBJ2-1; CDR3nt: TGTGCCACCAGTGAGCCGGGACTAGCTAATGAGCAGTTCTTC; CDR3aa: CATSEPGLANEQFF
d_gene: TRBD1; abundance: few; v_gene: TRBV5-1; j_gene: TRBJ2-7; CDR3nt: TGCGCCAGCAGCTCTGAGGACAGGGGCATCTACGAGCAGTACTTC; CDR3aa: CASSSEDRGIYEQYF
d_gene: NA; abundance: few; v_gene: TRBV11-2; j_gene: TRBJ2-3; CDR3nt: TGTGCCAGCAGCTTCCGCGCTCTTGGAGATACGCAGTATTTT; CDR3aa: CASSFRALGDTQYF
d_gene: NA; abundance: few; v_gene: TRBV5-4; j_gene: TRBJ2-1; CDR3nt: TGTGCCAGCAGCTTGCGATATCCGAGCTCCTACAATGAGCAGTTCTTC; CDR3aa: CASSLRYPSSYNEQFF
d_gene: TRBD1; abundance: few; v_gene: TRBV11-3; j_gene: TRBJ2-3; CDR3nt: TGTGCCAGCAGCCTCCTTAGGGGGCCTAGCACAGATACGCAGTATTTT; CDR3aa: CASSLLRGPSTDTQYF
d_gene: NA; abundance: NA; v_gene: TRBV6-5; j_gene: TRBJ1-5; CDR3nt: TGTGCCAGCAGTTACTCAGGGGCAGAGAATCAGCCCCAGCATTTT; CDR3aa: CASSYSGAENQPQHF
d_gene: NA; abundance: NA; v_gene: TRBV7-9; j_gene: TRBJ2-3; CDR3nt: TGTGCCAGCGGCATTCCCGGGCCCCGCAAGACAGATACGCAGTATTTT; CDR3aa: CASGIPGPRKTDTQYF
d_gene: TRBD1; abundance: few; v_gene: TRBV11-2; j_gene: TRBJ2-3; CDR3nt: TGTGCCAGCAGCTTCGCCTCCGGGACAGGGGGCACAGATACGCAGTATTTT; CDR3aa: CASSFASGTGGTDTQYF
d_gene: NA; abundance: few; v_gene: TRBV7-6; j_gene: TRBJ2-1; CDR3nt: TGTGCCAGCAGCTTAGGCCAGGGGCTTACCTACAATGAGCAGTTCTTC; CDR3aa: CASSLGQGLTYNEQFF
d_gene: NA; abundance: NA; v_gene: TRBV12-3/TRBV12-4; j_gene: TRBJ2-5; CDR3nt: TGTGCCAGCAGTGCCGGCTTTCAAGAGACCCAGTACTTC; CDR3aa: CASSAGFQETQYF
d_gene: TRBD2; abundance: few; v_gene: TRBV29-1; j_gene: TRBJ2-1; CDR3nt: TGCAGCGTTGTAGAAGCGGGGGACTCTAAATCCTACAATGAGCAGTTCTTC; CDR3aa: CSVVEAGDSKSYNEQFF
d_gene: TRBD1; abundance: few; v_gene: TRBV9; j_gene: TRBJ2-4; CDR3nt: TGTGCCAGCAGCGAAGGGGCAGGGGGAAACATTCAGTACTTC; CDR3aa: CASSEGAGGNIQYF
d_gene: NA; abundance: NA; v_gene: TRBV29-1; j_gene: TRBJ2-7; CDR3nt: TGCAGCGTAGAAACAGCGTGGGACGGCTACGAGCAGTACTTC; CDR3aa: CSVETAWDGYEQYF
d_gene: NA; abundance: few; v_gene: TRBV9; j_gene: TRBJ1-1; CDR3nt: TGTGCCAGCAGCGTAGCTTCGAGGTTATCGGAGAACACTGAAGCTTTCTTT; CDR3aa: CASSVASRLSENTEAFF
d_gene: TRBD2; abundance: NA; v_gene: TRBV10-3; j_gene: TRBJ2-1; CDR3nt: TGTGCCATCAGTCGCGGGGGGGGTTACAATGAGCAGTTCTTC; CDR3aa: CAISRGGGYNEQFF
d_gene: NA; abundance: few; v_gene: TRBV19; j_gene: TRBJ2-7; CDR3nt: TGTGCCAGCGGAACCGGGGGACACGAGCAGTACTTC; CDR3aa: CASGTGGHEQYF
d_gene: NA; abundance: once; v_gene: TRBV6-5; j_gene: TRBJ2-7; CDR3nt: TGTGCCAGCAGTTACAGTTGGTCCTACGAGCAGTACTTC; CDR3aa: CASSYSWSYEQYF
d_gene: TRBD2; abundance: NA; v_gene: TRBV4-1; j_gene: TRBJ2-1; CDR3nt: TGCGCCAGCAGCCCCACCGGGGGGGGCCGGTTAAACAATGAGCAGTTCTTC; CDR3aa: CASSPTGGGRLNNEQFF
d_gene: TRBD1; abundance: few; v_gene: TRBV4-1; j_gene: TRBJ2-3; CDR3nt: TGCGCCAGCAGCCACCTCCACGTAACAGGGGGCGGCACAGATACGCAGTATTTT; CDR3aa: CASSHLHVTGGGTDTQYF
d_gene: TRBD2; abundance: few; v_gene: TRBV5-1; j_gene: TRBJ2-3; CDR3nt: TGCGCCAGCAGCTTGTTGGGACTAGCCGCAGATACGCAGTATTTT; CDR3aa: CASSLLGLAADTQYF
d_gene: NA; abundance: once; v_gene: TRBV28; j_gene: TRBJ2-7; CDR3nt: TGTGCCAGCAGTTCAGACTGGGGTGGCGAGCAGTACTTC; CDR3aa: CASSSDWGGEQYF
d_gene: NA; abundance: NA; v_gene: TRBV11-2; j_gene: TRBJ2-3; CDR3nt: TGTGCCAGCAGCTTAAAGGTCACAGATACGCAGTATTTT; CDR3aa: CASSLKVTDTQYF
d_gene: NA; abundance: few; v_gene: TRBV5-1; j_gene: TRBJ2-1; CDR3nt: TGCGCCAGCAGCTTCAGGTCGCCAGGGTCCTACAATGAGCAGTTCTTC; CDR3aa: CASSFRSPGSYNEQFF
d_gene: NA; abundance: NA; v_gene: TRBV20-1; j_gene: TRBJ2-7; CDR3nt: TGCAGTGCTAGAGATCTGGCAGTCTCCTACGAGCAGTACTTC; CDR3aa: CSARDLAVSYEQYF
d_gene: NA; abundance: few; v_gene: TRBV4-1; j_gene: TRBJ2-7; CDR3nt: TGCGCCAGCAGCCAAGGTTTGGGGGACGGTTTCTACGAGCAGTACTTC; CDR3aa: CASSQGLGDGFYEQYF
d_gene: TRBD1; abundance: NA; v_gene: TRBV20-1; j_gene: TRBJ2-2; CDR3nt: TGCAGTGCTACGACAGGGCATAACACCGGGGAGCTGTTTTTT; CDR3aa: CSATTGHNTGELFF
d_gene: NA; abundance: NA; v_gene: TRBV9; j_gene: TRBJ2-3; CDR3nt: TGTGCCAGCAGCGTAGTCGGTAGGACTAGCACAGATACGCAGTATTTT; CDR3aa: CASSVVGRTSTDTQYF
d_gene: TRBD1; abundance: few; v_gene: TRBV5-6; j_gene: TRBJ2-2; CDR3nt: TGTGCCAGCAGCGTAACAACAGGGGCTCAGAACACCGGGGAGCTGTTTTTT; CDR3aa: CASSVTTGAQNTGELFF
d_gene: NA; abundance: NA; v_gene: TRBV27; j_gene: TRBJ2-3; CDR3nt: TGTGCCAGCACCCTACTGGTGGATAGTCCAGATACGCAGTATTTT; CDR3aa: CASTLLVDSPDTQYF
d_gene: TRBD2; abundance: few; v_gene: TRBV6-6; j_gene: TRBJ2-7; CDR3nt: TGTGCCAGCAGAGTAGCGGGAGGGTATTACGAGCAGTACTTC; CDR3aa: CASRVAGGYYEQYF
d_gene: TRBD2; abundance: many; v_gene: TRBV5-1; j_gene: TRBJ2-5; CDR3nt: TGCGCCAGCAAAGCGGGAGACGAAGAGACCCAGTACTTC; CDR3aa: CASKAGDEETQYF
d_gene: NA; abundance: few; v_gene: TRBV7-9; j_gene: TRBJ2-1; CDR3nt: TGTGCCAGCAGCTTAGATGGGAACAATGAGCAGTTCTTC; CDR3aa: CASSLDGNNEQFF
d_gene: NA; abundance: many; v_gene: TRBV6-6; j_gene: TRBJ2-2; CDR3nt: TGTGCCAGCACTACCGGACTAAACACCGGGGAGCTGTTTTTT; CDR3aa: CASTTGLNTGELFF
d_gene: TRBD1; abundance: NA; v_gene: TRBV24-1; j_gene: TRBJ1-2; CDR3nt: TGTGCCACCAGTGACCATAGACAGGGATACTATGGCTACACCTTC; CDR3aa: CATSDHRQGYYGYTF
d_gene: NA; abundance: few; v_gene: TRBV27; j_gene: TRBJ2-1; CDR3nt: TGTGCCAGCAGTTTATTTCTGGAGGATGAGCAGTTCTTC; CDR3aa: CASSLFLEDEQFF
d_gene: TRBD1; abundance: many; v_gene: TRBV4-3; j_gene: TRBJ2-6; CDR3nt: TGCGCCAGCAGCCATAATACAGGGGCTGGGGCCAACGTCCTGACTTTC; CDR3aa: CASSHNTGAGANVLTF
d_gene: TRBD2; abundance: few; v_gene: TRBV9; j_gene: TRBJ2-5; CDR3nt: TGTGCCAGCAGCGCCAGCGGGGGAGGGGAGACCCAGTACTTC; CDR3aa: CASSASGGGETQYF
d_gene: TRBD1; abundance: many; v_gene: TRBV30; j_gene: TRBJ1-3; CDR3nt: TGTGCCTGGAGGCTCAACAGGGGATATGGTGGAAACACCATATATTTT; CDR3aa: CAWRLNRGYGGNTIYF
d_gene: TRBD2; abundance: many; v_gene: TRBV4-3; j_gene: TRBJ2-1; CDR3nt: TGCGCCAGCAGCCAAGATCGAGCGGGAGCTTACAATGAGCAGTTCTTC; CDR3aa: CASSQDRAGAYNEQFF